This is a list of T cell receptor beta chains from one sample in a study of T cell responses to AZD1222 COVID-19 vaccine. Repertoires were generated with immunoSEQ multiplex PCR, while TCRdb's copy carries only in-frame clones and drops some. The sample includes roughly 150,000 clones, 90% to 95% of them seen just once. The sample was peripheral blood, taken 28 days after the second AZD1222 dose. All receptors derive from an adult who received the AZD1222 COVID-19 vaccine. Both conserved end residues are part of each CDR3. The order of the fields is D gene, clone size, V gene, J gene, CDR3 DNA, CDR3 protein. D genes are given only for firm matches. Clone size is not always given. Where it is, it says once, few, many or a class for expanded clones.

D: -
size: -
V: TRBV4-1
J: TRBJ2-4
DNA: TGCGCCAGCAGCCAAGATAGTCACATTCAGTACTTC
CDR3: CASSQDSHIQYF

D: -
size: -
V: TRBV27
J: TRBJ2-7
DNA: TGTGCCAGCAGCCAAGGTAGGGGCTACGAGCAGTACTTC
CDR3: CASSQGRGYEQYF

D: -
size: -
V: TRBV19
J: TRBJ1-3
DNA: TGTGCCGGACGAGGGGGGCGCTCTGGAAACACCATATATTTT
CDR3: CAGRGGRSGNTIYF

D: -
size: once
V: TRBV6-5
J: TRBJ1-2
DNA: TGTGCCAGCAGGGGATGGGACTATGGCTACACCTTC
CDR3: CASRGWDYGYTF

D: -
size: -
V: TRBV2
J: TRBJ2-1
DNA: TGTGCCAGCAGGACTACAGGGGGGGTTGAGCAGTTCTTC
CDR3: CASRTTGGVEQFF

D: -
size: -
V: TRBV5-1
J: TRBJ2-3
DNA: TGCGCCAGCAGCTCCTGGGCGGGGTCCAGCACAGATACGCAGTATTTT
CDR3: CASSSWAGSSTDTQYF

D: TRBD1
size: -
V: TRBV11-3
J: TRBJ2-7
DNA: TGTGCCAGCAGCTTAGTTTACAGGGGGATTGTTCGATTTATCTCCTACGAGCAGTACTTC
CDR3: CASSLVYRGIVRFISYEQYF

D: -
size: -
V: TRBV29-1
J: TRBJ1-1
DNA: TGCAGCGTTGACGTAGGGGACACTGAAGCTTTCTTT
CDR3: CSVDVGDTEAFF

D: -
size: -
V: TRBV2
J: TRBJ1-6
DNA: TGTGCCAGCAGTGAAGCGGGCCAGCGGACCGTTAGATATTCACCCCTCCACTTT
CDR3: CASSEAGQRTVRYSPLHF

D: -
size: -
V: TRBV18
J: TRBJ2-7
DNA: TGTGCCAGCTCACATAGACAGAACTCCTACGAGCAGTACTTC
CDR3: CASSHRQNSYEQYF

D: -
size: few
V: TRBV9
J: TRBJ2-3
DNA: TGTGCCAGCAGCGTAGAGGGGGGGACTTATACACTCACAGATACGCAGTATTTT
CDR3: CASSVEGGTYTLTDTQYF

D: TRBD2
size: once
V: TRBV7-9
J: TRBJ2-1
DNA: TGTGCCAGCAGCGCCGGGACTAGCGGGAGGGAAATGGCTGAGCAGTTCTTC
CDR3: CASSAGTSGREMAEQFF

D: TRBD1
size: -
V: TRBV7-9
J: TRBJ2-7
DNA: TGTGCCAGCAGCCGTCGACAGGGGGCTGTTGAGCAGTACTTC
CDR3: CASSRRQGAVEQYF

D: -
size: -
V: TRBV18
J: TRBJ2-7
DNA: TGTGCCAGCTCACCTGACAGGCGTTACGAGCAGTACTTC
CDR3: CASSPDRRYEQYF

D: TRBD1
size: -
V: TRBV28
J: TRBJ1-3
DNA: TGTGCCAGCAGCCGGACAGGGTCTGGCGGAAACACCATATATTTT
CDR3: CASSRTGSGGNTIYF

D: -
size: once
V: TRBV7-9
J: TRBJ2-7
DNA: TGTGCCAGCAGGTCGACAGCTGGGGACGAGCAGTACTTC
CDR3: CASRSTAGDEQYF

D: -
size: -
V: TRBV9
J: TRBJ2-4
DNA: TGTGCCAGCAGCGTAGTGGACGGGATCGTGTGCTTC
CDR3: CASSVVDGIVCF

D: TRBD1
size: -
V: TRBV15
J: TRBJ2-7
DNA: TGTGCCACCAGCAGACTTACAGGGGGTCACTACGAGCAGTACTTC
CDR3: CATSRLTGGHYEQYF

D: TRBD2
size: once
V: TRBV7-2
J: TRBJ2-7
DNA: TGTGCCAGCAGCTTAGGAATAGTGGCGGGAGCGGGATGGTCCTACGAGCAGTACTTC
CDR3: CASSLGIVAGAGWSYEQYF

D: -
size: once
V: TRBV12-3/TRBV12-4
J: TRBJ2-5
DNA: TGTGCCAGCAGTTTAGCGGTGACCCAGTACTTC
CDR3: CASSLAVTQYF

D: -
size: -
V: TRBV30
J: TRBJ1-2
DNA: TGTGCCTGGAGTCCCCAAGGGACCTCTGGCTACACCTTC
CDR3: CAWSPQGTSGYTF

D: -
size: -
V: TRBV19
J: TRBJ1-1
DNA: TGTGCCAGTAGTGGAGCGGGCAGGTCCCCCGGCGGGAACACTGAAGCTTTCTTT
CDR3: CASSGAGRSPGGNTEAFF

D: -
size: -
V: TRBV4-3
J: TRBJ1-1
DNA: TGCGCCAGCAGCCCTGGGTTGTGGGCAGGGATGACTGAAGCTTTCTTT
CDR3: CASSPGLWAGMTEAFF

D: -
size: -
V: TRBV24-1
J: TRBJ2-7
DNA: TGTGCCACCAGTGATAGCGGGCCCTCCTACGAGCAGTACTTC
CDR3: CATSDSGPSYEQYF